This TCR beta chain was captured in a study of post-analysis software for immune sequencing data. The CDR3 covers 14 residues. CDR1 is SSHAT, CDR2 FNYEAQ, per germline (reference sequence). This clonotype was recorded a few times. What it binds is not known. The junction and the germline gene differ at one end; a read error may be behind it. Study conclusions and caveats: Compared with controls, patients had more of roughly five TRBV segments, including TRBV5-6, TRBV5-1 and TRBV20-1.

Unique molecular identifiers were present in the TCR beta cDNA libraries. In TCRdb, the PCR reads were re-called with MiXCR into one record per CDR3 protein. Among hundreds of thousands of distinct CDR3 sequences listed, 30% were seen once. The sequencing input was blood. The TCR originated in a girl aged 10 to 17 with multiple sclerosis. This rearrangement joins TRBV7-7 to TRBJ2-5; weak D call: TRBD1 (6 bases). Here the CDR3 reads CASSLVGAGETQYF. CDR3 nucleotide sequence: TGTGCTAGCAGCTTAGTGGGGGCCGGAGAGACCCAGTACTTC.